Listed below are T cell receptor beta chains from one sample, sequenced in a study of T cells in Graves' hyperthyroidism and ophthalmopathy. TCRdb called the multiplex PCR reads again in MiXCR, with one record for every CDR3 protein. The repertoire holds about 380,000 distinct CDR3 sequences, with approximately 13% as singletons. The specimen was blood. The receptors stem from a man younger than 40 with Graves' hyperthyroidism that later progressed to Graves' ophthalmopathy. The CDR3 runs from the conserved cysteine through the conserved F or W. The order of the fields is D gene, J gene, V gene, clone size, CDR3 protein, CDR3 DNA. D genes are given only for firm matches. Clone size is shown for a subset of rows, as once, few, many or a class of expanded clone.

>TRBD1|TRBJ1-1|TRBV28|many
CASSFHSGGITEAFF
TGTGCCAGCAGTTTCCATTCAGGGGGTATCACTGAAGCTTTCTTT
>.|TRBJ2-3|TRBV14|.
CASSPSRADTQYF
TGTGCCAGCAGCCCCAGTCGAGCAGATACGCAGTATTTT
>.|TRBJ1-2|TRBV4-2|few
CASSQVVGAGYGYTF
TGTGCCAGCAGCCAAGTAGTAGGGGCCGGCTATGGCTACACCTTC
>.|TRBJ2-5|TRBV4-1|few
CASSKGALGETQYF
TGCGCCAGCAGCAAAGGGGCTTTGGGGGAGACCCAGTACTTC
>.|TRBJ1-3|TRBV6-1|few
CASSSWTASSGNTIYF
TGTGCCAGCAGTTCTTGGACAGCAAGCTCTGGAAACACCATATATTTT
>.|TRBJ1-2|TRBV20-1|few
CSAREGGVNYGYTF
TGCAGTGCTAGAGAGGGAGGGGTGAACTATGGCTACACCTTC
>.|TRBJ1-3|TRBV2|many
CASSAGDSGNTIYF
TGTGCCAGCAGCGCCGGGGACTCTGGAAACACCATATATTTT
>.|TRBJ2-3|TRBV6-2/TRBV6-3|few
CASSSGLVTDTQYF
TGTGCCAGCAGTTCCGGACTGGTCACAGATACGCAGTATTTT
>TRBD1|TRBJ1-2|TRBV2|.
CASSLVRQGIYGYTF
TGTGCCAGCAGCCTAGTCCGACAGGGGATCTATGGCTACACCTTC
>TRBD1|TRBJ2-7|TRBV3-1|few
CASSETRDRAQQYF
TGTGCCAGCAGCGAAACTCGGGACAGGGCTCAGCAGTACTTC
>.|TRBJ2-5|TRBV11-2|many
CASSTFSSGPQETQYF
TGTGCCAGCAGCACTTTCTCGTCGGGGCCCCAAGAGACCCAGTACTTC
>.|TRBJ2-7|TRBV28|many
CASSQEGDGYEQYF
TGTGCCAGCAGTCAAGAGGGGGACGGCTACGAGCAGTACTTC
>TRBD2|TRBJ2-3|TRBV2|many
CASSSNLAGGPWDTQYF
TGTGCCAGCAGTTCTAATCTAGCGGGGGGGCCCTGGGATACGCAGTATTTT
>TRBD1|TRBJ2-5|TRBV6-1|once
CASRSAGQGVRETQYF
TGTGCCAGCAGGTCGGCGGGACAGGGGGTCCGAGAGACCCAGTACTTC
>.|TRBJ2-3|TRBV11-2|.
CASSLGLLPSDTQYF
TGTGCCAGCAGCCTTGGACTGCTCCCCTCAGATACGCAGTATTTT
>.|TRBJ1-1|TRBV18|many
CASSPQRAVNTEAFF
TGTGCCAGCTCACCTCAGCGGGCGGTGAACACTGAAGCTTTCTTT
>TRBD2|TRBJ2-7|TRBV5-1|many
CASSTTSGGIYEQYF
TGCGCCAGCAGCACGACCAGCGGGGGGATCTACGAGCAGTACTTC
>.|TRBJ2-1|TRBV6-1|many
CASSRRRADNEQFF
TGTGCCAGCAGTCGCCGCCGAGCGGACAATGAGCAGTTCTTC
>TRBD1|TRBJ2-5|TRBV20-1|.
CSAKDRQGGTQYF
TGCAGTGCTAAAGACCGACAGGGCGGGACCCAGTACTTC
>TRBD1|TRBJ1-5|TRBV2|many
CASSQTGIRNQPQHF
TGTGCCAGCAGTCAGACAGGGATTCGCAATCAGCCCCAGCATTTT
>TRBD2|TRBJ2-5|TRBV10-3|.
CAISVGAGGRETQYF
TGTGCCATCAGTGTTGGAGCGGGGGGGCGAGAGACCCAGTACTTC
>.|TRBJ2-3|TRBV29-1|many
CSVSPAVGTDTQYF
TGCAGCGTGTCCCCCGCGGTGGGGACAGATACGCAGTATTTT
>.|TRBJ2-7|TRBV7-2|many
CASSIRYEQYF
TGTGCCAGCAGCATACGCTACGAGCAGTACTTC
>TRBD2|TRBJ2-3|TRBV6-2/TRBV6-3|few
CASSYGRAGGTDTQYF
TGTGCCAGCAGTTATGGTCGGGCGGGGGGCACAGATACGCAGTATTTT
>TRBD2|TRBJ2-3|TRBV20-1|.
CSARAPGGGLHTDTQYF
TGCAGTGCTAGAGCCCCCGGGGGGGGCCTCCACACAGATACGCAGTATTTT
>TRBD2|TRBJ2-2|TRBV9|.
CASSQRGPNTGELFF
TGTGCCAGCAGCCAGCGGGGGCCGAACACCGGGGAGCTGTTTTTT
>TRBD1|TRBJ1-2|TRBV12-3/TRBV12-4|few
CASSLNRGIGYTF
TGTGCCAGCAGTTTGAACAGGGGGATTGGCTACACCTTC
>.|TRBJ2-7|TRBV7-8|few
CASSLGGLHYEQYF
TGTGCCAGCAGCTTAGGAGGGTTGCATTACGAGCAGTACTTC